This T cell receptor (beta chain) was found in a study of T cell changes during pregnancy in multiple sclerosis. This clone has a handful of counts. Profiled with immunoSEQ multiplex PCR; TCRdb holds only in-frame clones, not every one. Altogether around 100,000 clones are present, almost 95% being singletons, with the ten largest covering 0.8% to 1%. The J segment lost 5 bases and the V segment lost 5 bases, leaving 5 bases of the junction unmatched. Germline V CDR1 and CDR2: SNHLY, FYNNEI. The CDR3 is 14 amino acids. The rearrangement links TRBV2 to TRBJ1-2; 10 bases align to TRBD1. This sample comprised peripheral blood, obtained after pregnancy. The sequence was collected from a female donor with multiple sclerosis, enrolled in a pregnancy study. The CDR3 nucleotides are TGTGCCAGCAGTTTGACAGGGGGCAAATATGGCTACACCTTC. Protein product: CASSLTGGKYGYTF.